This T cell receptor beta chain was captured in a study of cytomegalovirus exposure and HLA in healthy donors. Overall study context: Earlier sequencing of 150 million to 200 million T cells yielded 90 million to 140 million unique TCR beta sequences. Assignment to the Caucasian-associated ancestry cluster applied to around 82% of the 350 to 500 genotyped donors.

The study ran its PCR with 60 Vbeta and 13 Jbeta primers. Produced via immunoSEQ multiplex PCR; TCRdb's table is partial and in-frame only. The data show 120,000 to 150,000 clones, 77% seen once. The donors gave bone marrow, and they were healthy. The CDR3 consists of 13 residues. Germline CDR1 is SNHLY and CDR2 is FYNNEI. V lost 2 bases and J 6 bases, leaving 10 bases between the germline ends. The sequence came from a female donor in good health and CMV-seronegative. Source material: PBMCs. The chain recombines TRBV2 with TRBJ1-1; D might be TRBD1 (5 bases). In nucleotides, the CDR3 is TGTGCCAGCAGTGAAAGGGGTGGATCTGAAGCTTTCTTT. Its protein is CASSERGGSEAFF.